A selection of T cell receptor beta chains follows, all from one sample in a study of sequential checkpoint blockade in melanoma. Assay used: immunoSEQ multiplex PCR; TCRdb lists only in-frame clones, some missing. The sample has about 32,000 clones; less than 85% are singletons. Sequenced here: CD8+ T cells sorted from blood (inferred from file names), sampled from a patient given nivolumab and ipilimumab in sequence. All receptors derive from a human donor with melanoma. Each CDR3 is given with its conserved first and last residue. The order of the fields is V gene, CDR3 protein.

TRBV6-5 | CASSHQANTEAFF
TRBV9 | CASSPGTGVDTQYF
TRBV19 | CASSMTGVNEQFF
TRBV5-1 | CATRALMNTEAFF
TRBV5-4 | CASTSPSGREGDTQYF
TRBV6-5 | CASSQDRGYNEQFF
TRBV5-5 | CASSLVSGRGRQPQHF
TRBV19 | CASSPRSGGAPGELFF
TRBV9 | CASSVATGGEQFF
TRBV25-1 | CASSETGTGWNEAFF
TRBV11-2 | CASSFARGHEQYF
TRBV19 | CASKLFEYGKLFF
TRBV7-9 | CASSSSQEPYNEQFF
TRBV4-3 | CASSQILGAMEGYTF
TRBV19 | CASSSHENRWNSPLHF
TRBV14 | CASSQVGTGTNYGYTF
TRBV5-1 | CASSLEGGNQPQHF
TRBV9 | CASTNRAGDEQYF
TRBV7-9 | CASSFISGVLDIQYF
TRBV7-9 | CASSLGRTGLSYGYTF
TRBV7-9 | CASSLGRQGARQPQHF
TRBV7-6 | CASSEQGWGTDTQYF
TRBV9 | CASSTGGEKLFF
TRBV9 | CASTPEGRTLYNEQFF
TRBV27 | CASSPLQGTANTGELFF
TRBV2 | CASSDSGQAAWGTEAFF
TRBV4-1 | CASSPTGTRTYEQYF
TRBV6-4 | CASSATGERGEQYF
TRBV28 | CASNQGRTPSYEQYF
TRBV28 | CASSLAGASSYTF
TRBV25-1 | CASSDRGTADTQYF
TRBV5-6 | CASSPGTANYEQYF
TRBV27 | CASSFVGQGYGYTF
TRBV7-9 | CASSLAHVSGTPYEQYF
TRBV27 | CASSFSGETQYF
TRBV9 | CASSPPAKAEEAFF
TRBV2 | CASSGLAGGPRTGELFF
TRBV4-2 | CASSQIGLAVTDTQYF
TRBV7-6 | CASSLVHPTGEGHEQYF
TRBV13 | CASSFDRVAEAFF
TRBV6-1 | CASSGRAYNEQFF
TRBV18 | CASSPRGQGNEQFF
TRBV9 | CASSVGTSGGINEQFF
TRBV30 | CAWSVRGVSTRNRSDRWIVYEQYF
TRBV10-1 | CASSESGAGSYEQYF
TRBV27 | CASSFTSSASGELFF
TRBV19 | CASRRQGGGYTF
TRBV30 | CAWSQMAEGTGELFF
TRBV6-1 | CASSELSGANVLTF
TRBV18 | CASSPGDFRVTNTEAFF
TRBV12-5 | CASASTGPSNQPQHF
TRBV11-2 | CASSLVLDEQYF
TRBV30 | CAWSAKTSPGGAGYEQYF